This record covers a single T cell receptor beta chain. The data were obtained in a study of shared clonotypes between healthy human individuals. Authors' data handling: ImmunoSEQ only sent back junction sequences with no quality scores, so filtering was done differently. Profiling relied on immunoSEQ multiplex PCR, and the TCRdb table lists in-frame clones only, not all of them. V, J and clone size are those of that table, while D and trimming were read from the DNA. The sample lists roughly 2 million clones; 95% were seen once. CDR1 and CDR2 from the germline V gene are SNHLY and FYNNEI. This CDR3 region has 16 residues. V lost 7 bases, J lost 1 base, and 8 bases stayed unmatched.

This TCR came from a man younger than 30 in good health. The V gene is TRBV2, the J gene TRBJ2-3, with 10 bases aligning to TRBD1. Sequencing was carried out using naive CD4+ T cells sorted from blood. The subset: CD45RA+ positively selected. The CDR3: CASITGTGVGTDTQYF. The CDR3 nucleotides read TGTGCCAGCATAACCGGGACAGGGGTAGGCACAGATACGCAGTATTTT.